This TCR beta chain was found in a study of blood T cell repertoires in COVID-19. Study information: Whether acute or convalescent, the COVID-19 samples came from the United States, Italy and Spain. Sources were T cells, B-cell-depleted T cells, or PBMCs; the material itself was cDNA or gDNA.

The CDR3 has 17 residues. Original data processing: Reference gene primer amplification gave estimated nucleated cell counts. Method: immunoSEQ multiplex PCR; TCRdb's copy keeps in-frame clones and lacks some. V and J calls plus clone size are reproduced from that table; the DNA served to infer D and trimming. The sample lists 78,000 or so clones; over 75% were seen once. The V and J genes are TRBV1 and TRBJ1-5; TRBD1 is the table's D call and was not checked against the DNA. TRBV1 is a pseudogene. The sequenced sample consisted of peripheral blood. This clonotype was obtained from a human donor in a cohort sampled during active COVID-19. The CDR3 coding sequence is TGCACCAGCAGCCTTTGGCACCTACAGGGTAACAATCAGCCCCAGCATTTT. It translates to CTSSLWHLQGNNQPQHF.